Here is one T cell receptor beta chain with its context. The CDR3 is 13 amino acids. Germline V gene sequence: CDR1 KGHSH, CDR2 LQKENI. Trimming removed 2 bases at V and 7 bases at J, with 12 bases between. Produced via immunoSEQ multiplex PCR; TCRdb's table is partial and in-frame only. The table lists fewer than 80,000 clones, 75% to 90% of them singletons. This entry belongs to a study of blood T cell repertoires in COVID-19. Input material: peripheral blood. The chain joins TRBV18 to TRBJ2-7, with D maybe TRBD2 (7 bases). This sequence was found in an elderly man with COVID-19, enrolled during active disease. The CDR3: CASSPLQGGEQYF. The CDR3 DNA reads TGTGCCAGCTCACCATTACAGGGAGGGGAGCAGTACTTC.